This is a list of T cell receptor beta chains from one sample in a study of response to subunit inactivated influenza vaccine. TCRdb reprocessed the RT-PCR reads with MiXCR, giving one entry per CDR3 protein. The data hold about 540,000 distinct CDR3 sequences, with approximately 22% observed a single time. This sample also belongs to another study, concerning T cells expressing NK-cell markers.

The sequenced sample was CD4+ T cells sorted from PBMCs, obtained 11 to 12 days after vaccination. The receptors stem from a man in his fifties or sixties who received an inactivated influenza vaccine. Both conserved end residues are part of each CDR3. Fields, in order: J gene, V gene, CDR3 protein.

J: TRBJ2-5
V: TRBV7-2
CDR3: CASSLGSRPQETQYF

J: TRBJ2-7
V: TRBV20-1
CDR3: CSAFGLMTGEQYF

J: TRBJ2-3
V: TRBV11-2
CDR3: CASSLPSSGDTQYF

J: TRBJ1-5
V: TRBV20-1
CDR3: CSARRQGSNQPQHF

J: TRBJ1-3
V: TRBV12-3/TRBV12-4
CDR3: CASSPFSGNTIYF

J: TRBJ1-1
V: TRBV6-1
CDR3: CASSADGWDTEAFF

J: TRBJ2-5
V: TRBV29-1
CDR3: CSVGGTFGETQYF

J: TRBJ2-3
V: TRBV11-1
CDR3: CASSFGGSQDTQYF

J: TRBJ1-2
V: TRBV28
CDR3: CASSLMQLGDGYTF

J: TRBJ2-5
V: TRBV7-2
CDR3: CASSKIYSPDQETQYF

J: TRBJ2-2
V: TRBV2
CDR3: CASIWRPDGGELFF

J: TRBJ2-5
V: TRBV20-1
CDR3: CSAREISTTHGTQYF

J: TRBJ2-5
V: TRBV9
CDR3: CASSVSGGASAETQYF

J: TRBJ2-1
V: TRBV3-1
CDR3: CASSHTPGYEQFF

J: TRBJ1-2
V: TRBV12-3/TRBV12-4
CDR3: CASSPMREDGYTF

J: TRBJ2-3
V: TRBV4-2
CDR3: CASSQEATTDTQYF

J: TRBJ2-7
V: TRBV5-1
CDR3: CASSVTSGGAHEQYF

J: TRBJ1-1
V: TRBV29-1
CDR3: CSVGRDTNTEAFF

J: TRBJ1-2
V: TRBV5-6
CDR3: CASSLPIRGHNYGYTF

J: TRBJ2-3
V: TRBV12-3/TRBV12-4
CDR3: CASFKRGVGTDTQYF

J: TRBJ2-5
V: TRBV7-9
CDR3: CASSFQVETQYF

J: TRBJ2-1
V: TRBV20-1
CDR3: CSARGKREGHYNEQFF

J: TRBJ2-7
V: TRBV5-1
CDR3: CASGTGTGSSRQYF

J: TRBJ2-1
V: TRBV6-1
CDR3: CASRQTGDNEQFF

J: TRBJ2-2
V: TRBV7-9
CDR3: CASSLSLRGLFF

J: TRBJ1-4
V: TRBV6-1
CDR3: CASSPRAGQGVEKLFF

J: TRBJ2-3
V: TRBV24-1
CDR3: CATSDPGQGTDTQYF

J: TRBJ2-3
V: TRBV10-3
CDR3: CAISEWGLAGSRVDTQYF

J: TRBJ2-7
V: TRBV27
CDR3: CASSLQGTGHEQYF

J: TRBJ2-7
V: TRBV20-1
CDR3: CSARDSRAGVYEQYF

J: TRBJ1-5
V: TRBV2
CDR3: CASSAEMRVNQPQHF

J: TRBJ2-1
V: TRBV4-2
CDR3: CASSPGGSATNEQFF

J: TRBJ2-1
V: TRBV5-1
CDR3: CASSLEGADYNEQFF

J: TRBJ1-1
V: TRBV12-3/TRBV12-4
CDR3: CASSPRFGGSRTEAFF

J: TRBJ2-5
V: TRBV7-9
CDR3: CASSLAGDVETQYF

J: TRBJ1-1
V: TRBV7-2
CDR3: CASETGGENTEAFF

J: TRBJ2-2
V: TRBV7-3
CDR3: CASSLWENTGELFF

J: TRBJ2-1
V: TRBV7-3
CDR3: CASSLTGGGNEQFF

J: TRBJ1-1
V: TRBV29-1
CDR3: CSVESLLNTEAFF

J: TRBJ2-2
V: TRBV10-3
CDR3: CAISDKNTGELFF

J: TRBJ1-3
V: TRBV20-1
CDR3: CSAWTGGPAGNTIYF

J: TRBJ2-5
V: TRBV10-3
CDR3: CAISEVAGAPETQYF

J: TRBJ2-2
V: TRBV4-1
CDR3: CASSQEAPVTGELFF

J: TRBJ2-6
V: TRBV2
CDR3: CASVPWTVRMPGANVLTF

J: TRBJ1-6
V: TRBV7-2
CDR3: CASSLVGRNNSPLHF

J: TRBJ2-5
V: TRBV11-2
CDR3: CASSRSETQYF

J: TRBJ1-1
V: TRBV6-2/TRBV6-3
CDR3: CASSYPGTGGYTEAFF

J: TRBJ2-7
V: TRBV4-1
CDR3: CASSQDLSGGWYEQYF

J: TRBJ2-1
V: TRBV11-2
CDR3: CASSLDMANEQFF

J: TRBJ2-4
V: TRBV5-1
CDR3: CASSSGPGEYF

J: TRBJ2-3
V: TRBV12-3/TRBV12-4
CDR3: CASLIGRRGGEDTQYF

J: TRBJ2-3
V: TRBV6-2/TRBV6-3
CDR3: CASSYSSRGVDTQYF

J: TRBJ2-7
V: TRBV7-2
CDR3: CASSLSGVNYEQYF

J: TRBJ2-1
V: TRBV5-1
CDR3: CASSPYGTSGRREQFF

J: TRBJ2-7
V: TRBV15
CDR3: CATSRVQGFEQYF